Following are 23 T cell receptor beta chains from one sample sequenced in a study of cytomegalovirus exposure and HLA in healthy donors. This table comes from immunoSEQ multiplex PCR, and its TCRdb copy is limited to in-frame clones, with some not included. The table records hundreds of thousands of clones, roughly 87% of them present only once. The specimen sequenced was PBMCs. The receptors come from a young man in good health and CMV-seropositive.

The rearrangement joins TRBV5-1 to TRBJ2-7, with D possibly matching TRBD2 (6 bases). The V end was cut by 4 bases, the J end by 0 bases, with 17 bases between. The CDR3 spans 16 residues. Germline V CDR1 and CDR2: SGHRS, YFSETQ. The CDR3: CASSPIGGAISYEQYF. The CDR3, as DNA: TGCGCCAGCAGCCCGATCGGCGGGGCCATCTCCTACGAGCAGTACTTC.

This sequence joins TRBV28 and TRBJ2-5; 9 nucleotides match TRBD2. This CDR3 comprises 16 residues. Unmatched junction bases numbered 5, after V lost 3 bases and J lost 0 bases. Germline V gene data show CDR1 as MDHEN and CDR2 as SYDVKM. The CDR3 nucleotides read TGTGCCAGCAGTTTCCGACTAGCGGATTACCAAGAGACCCAGTACTTC. Protein sequence: CASSFRLADYQETQYF.

As DNA, the CDR3 is TGTGCCAGTAGTATAGGACCGGGACAGTATGGCTACACCTTC. Protein sequence: CASSIGPGQYGYTF. The chain uses TRBV19 and TRBJ1-2; the match to TRBD1 covers 7 bases. With 1 base clipped from V and 5 bases from J, the junction kept 4 bases outside the gene matches. Germline V gene sequence: CDR1 LNHDA, CDR2 SQIVND (reference sequence). This CDR3 region has 14 residues.

The rearrangement uses TRBV9 and TRBJ2-3, with 10 bases identical to TRBD2. CDR3 length: 15 amino acids. The junction had 12 bases not matched to a gene; V was cut back by 9 bases and J by 5 bases. Germline loops: CDR1 SGDLS, CDR2 YYNGEE. CDR3 bases: TGTGCCACCTCGAGCCTAGCGGGAGTCCAAGATACGCAGTATTTT. This encodes CATSSLAGVQDTQYF.

This clone has just one count. This rearrangement joins TRBV30 to TRBJ2-7; TRBD2 is a possible D gene (6 bases). The length of the CDR3 is 14 residues. V was trimmed by 0 bases and J by 3 bases, leaving 12 bases between them. Germline V gives CDR1 GTSNPN, CDR2 SVGIG (reference sequence). DNA of the CDR3: TGTGCCTGGAGTGTACGGGGGAACTTCTACGAGCAGTACTTC. This gives the protein CAWSVRGNFYEQYF.

The gene calls are TRBV29-1 and TRBJ1-2, with unresolved D. The CDR3 extends over 13 amino acids. V was shortened by 4 bases and J by 0 bases, with 9 bases between the two germline ends. The germline V gene has CDR1 SQVTM and CDR2 ANQGSEA. The CDR3 DNA reads as TGCAGCGTTGCCCCAGGAGCTAACTATGGCTACACCTTC. This codes for CSVAPGANYGYTF.

The chain links TRBV6-5 to TRBJ2-1; 8 bases fit TRBD2. Trimming cost V 4 bases and J 4 bases; bases outside gene matches: 6. The CDR3 has 15 amino acids. Germline V lookup: CDR1 MNHEY, CDR2 SVGAGI. The DNA for the CDR3 is TGTGCCAGCAGTTCGACTAGCGTTGGATACAATGAGCAGTTCTTC. Its protein is CASSSTSVGYNEQFF.

This CDR3 is CASGAIARPQHF. The CDR3, as DNA: TGTGCCAGCGGCGCTATAGCCCGGCCCCAGCATTTT. This chain connects TRBV6-1 to TRBJ1-5; no firm D call. The germline V gene encodes CDR1 MNHNS and CDR2 SASEGT. CDR3 length equals 12 residues. V shed 8 bases and J shed 9 bases, with 14 bases lying between them.

The chain combines TRBV7-6 with TRBJ1-2, with D possibly being TRBD1 (6 bases). This CDR3 region has 14 residues. Germline values: CDR1 SGHVS, CDR2 FNYEAQ. Trimming took 5 bases from V and 7 from J, leaving 17 bases between them. This CDR3 reads CASSEGPGASGYTF. Written as DNA, the CDR3 is TGTGCCAGCAGCGAGGGGCCGGGGGCTTCTGGCTACACCTTC.

CDR3 loop: CASSSPIAGEVYEQYF. As DNA, the CDR3 is TGTGCCAGCAGTTCCCCTATAGCGGGAGAGGTCTACGAGCAGTACTTC. The chain recombines TRBV6-5 with TRBJ2-7, with 9 bases that match TRBD2. The junction had 10 bases not matched to a gene; V was cut back by 4 bases and J by 3 bases. CDR1 and CDR2 (germline): MNHEY, SVGAGI. The CDR3 runs to 16 residues.

DNA for the CDR3: TGTGCCAGCAGTTCCTCGACAGGCGGTGAGCAGTTCTTC. Translating it yields CASSSSTGGEQFF. The chain links TRBV27 to TRBJ2-1; D is possibly TRBD1 (6 bases). Germline CDR1 and CDR2: MNHEY and SMNVEV (reference sequence). Trimming removed 4 bases at V and 9 bases at J, with 13 bases between. The CDR3 runs to 13 residues.

This chain links TRBV18 with TRBJ2-2, with D possibly TRBD2 on 5 matching bases. This CDR3 has 15 amino acids. Germline V CDR1 and CDR2: KGHSH, LQKENI. Trimming took off 3 bases at V and 5 bases at J, with 13 bases between the two ends. The CDR3 DNA is TGTGCCAGCTCACCTGGAGCGGAAGGGACCGGGGAGCTGTTTTTT. Amino acids: CASSPGAEGTGELFF.

The rearrangement links TRBV7-3 to TRBJ2-7, with TRBD2 matching 11 bases. The junction had 7 bases not matched to a gene; V was cut back by 2 bases and J by 7 bases. Per the germline V gene, CDR1 is SGHTA and CDR2 is FQGTGA. The CDR3 totals 15 residues. The CDR3 DNA is TGTGCCAGCAGCTTAGATGGGACTAGCGGAGATGAGCAGTACTTC. This translates into CASSLDGTSGDEQYF.

This clone was counted once. The chain combines TRBV6-1 with TRBJ2-5, with D possibly TRBD2 on 6 matching bases. V was pared by 1 base and J by 1 base, with 7 bases between. Germline V gene data show CDR1 as MNHNS and CDR2 as SASEGT. The CDR3 is 14 amino acids. The CDR3 nucleotides read TGTGCCAGCAGTGAAGGTAGCGGCCAAGAGACCCAGTACTTC. This encodes CASSEGSGQETQYF.

The chain combines TRBV2 with TRBJ1-1, with 7 bases fitting TRBD1. CDR1 SNHLY and CDR2 FYNNEI come from the germline V gene. This CDR3 contains 14 residues. Trimming took 8 bases from V and 4 from J; bases not matched to a gene: 10. In nucleotides, the CDR3 is TGTGCCAGCTCAGCCAGGGGGGAGGGCACTGAAGCTTTCTTT. It translates to CASSARGEGTEAFF. Together with reference TRBV2 and TRBJ1-1, the CDR3 gives the full variable domain: EPEVTQTPSHQVTQMGQEVILRCVPISNHLYFYWYRQILGQKVEFLVSFYNNEISEKSEIFDDQFSVERPDGSNFTLKIRSTKLEDSAMYFCASSARGEGTEAFFGQGTRLTVV.

The chain recombines TRBV6-1 with TRBJ2-7; D is perhaps TRBD2 (5 bases). The CDR3 runs 14 residues. V was trimmed by 10 bases and J by 5 bases, leaving 21 bases between them. Per germline, CDR1 MNHNS and CDR2 SASEGT. Here the CDR3 reads CATGLPARVNEQYF. The CDR3 region has the DNA TGTGCCACAGGACTCCCGGCACGGGTAAACGAGCAGTACTTC.

The J gene is TRBJ2-7, the V gene TRBV4-1; 7 positions agree with TRBD1. The CDR3 length is 19 residues. The junction had 19 bases not matched to a gene; V was cut back by 4 bases and J by 1 base. CDR1 is MGHRA, CDR2 YSYEKL, per germline. This CDR3 reads CASSRAQRATGAFSYEQYF. The CDR3 DNA follows: TGCGCCAGCAGCCGAGCTCAAAGGGCTACAGGGGCTTTTTCCTACGAGCAGTACTTC.

The chain combines TRBV18 with TRBJ1-1; TRBD1 is a possible D gene (5 bases). V was cut by 1 base and J by 5 bases, with 11 bases left in between. From germline, CDR1 is KGHSH and CDR2 LQKENI. The CDR3 has 14 amino acids. The CDR3 DNA reads as TGTGCCAGCTCACCACTGGCAGGGAAGACTGAAGCTTTCTTT. It translates to CASSPLAGKTEAFF.

This sequence joins TRBV7-7 and TRBJ2-7; D is perhaps TRBD1 or TRBD2 (5 bases each). Germline V gene lookup returns CDR1 SSHAT and CDR2 FNYEAQ (reference sequence). V lost 8 bases to trimming and J lost 7 bases, with 15 bases between them. The CDR3 is 12 amino acids. CDR3 in DNA: TGTGCCAGCGGGTCAGGGTCGGGGGAGCAGTACTTC. Translation gives CASGSGSGEQYF.

This clone was observed a few times. The chain combines TRBV11-3 with TRBJ2-1; 8 bases map to TRBD2. J was trimmed by 3 bases and V by 4 bases; bases with no gene match: 5. Germline V gene sequence: CDR1 SGHNT, CDR2 YENEEA. The CDR3 length is 15 residues. DNA for the CDR3: TGTGCCAGCAGCTCCCGGGAGGGCGGCTACAATGAGCAGTTCTTC. This gives the protein CASSSREGGYNEQFF.

The V and J genes are TRBV7-9 and TRBJ2-3; possibly TRBD1 or TRBD2 for D (6 bases each). The CDR3 is made up of 15 amino acids. V was pared by 1 base and J by 3 bases, with 11 bases between. Germline CDR1 reads SEHNR; CDR2 reads FQNEAQ (reference sequence). Here the CDR3 DNA reads TGTGCCAGCAGCTTAGGAGGGGGGCGTACAGATACGCAGTATTTT. It specifies CASSLGGGRTDTQYF.

The chain's CDR3 is CASSSPRRETQYF. The CDR3 DNA sequence: TGCGCCAGCAGCTCCCCCCGGCGGGAGACCCAGTACTTC. The rearrangement links TRBV5-1 to TRBJ2-5; no firm D call. The V end was cut by 3 bases, the J end by 5 bases, with 11 bases between. Germline V gives CDR1 SGHRS, CDR2 YFSETQ. The CDR3 runs to 13 residues.

The chain carries TRBV6-5 and TRBJ1-1, with TRBD1 as a possible D gene (5 bases). The ends were cut back, 6 bases at V and 6 bases at J, with 11 bases in the middle. Germline V gene lookup returns CDR1 MNHEY and CDR2 SVGAGI. CDR3 length: 12 amino acids. CDR3 in DNA: TGTGCCAGCAGCCCGGGACGTTCTGAAGCTTTCTTT. This encodes CASSPGRSEAFF.